This T cell receptor (beta chain) was recovered during a study of T cells after posttransplantation cyclophosphamide. About this clone itself: The antigen remains unidentified.

Controls had myeloablative marrow grafts with methotrexate and calcineurin inhibitor, sampled at 1 year. Sequencing was performed with immunoSEQ multiplex PCR; in TCRdb, only in-frame clones are kept and a portion is missing. The data hold roughly 23,000 clones, with more than 80% observed a single time. General study results and limits: Recipient CMV seropositivity and CMV reactivation strongly tracked TRB clonality. Donor CD8+ memory clones often dominated recipient blood repertoires at later times. TRB overlap between skin or GI tissue T cells and blood was limited.

This TCR came from a female patient between 50 and 59 years old who received an allogeneic stem cell transplant from an unrelated donor, was CMV-positive, and had chronic GVHD only. Some of the T cells may derive from the graft donor. The input for sequencing was PBMCs, taken after an allogeneic stem cell transplant with a calcineurin inhibitor and methotrexate.

This CDR3 is CASSGHYNEQFF. The CDR3 DNA follows: TGTGCCAGCAGCGGCCATTACAATGAGCAGTTCTTC. The chain couples TRBV7-2 to TRBJ2-1, with D uncertain. The V end was cut by 5 bases, the J end by 4 bases, with 6 bases between. The CDR3 is 12 amino acids. Germline V gene lookup returns CDR1 SGHTA and CDR2 FQGNSA.